These T cell receptor beta chains were read from a single sample in a study of T-cell memory formation after mild COVID-19. TCRdb passed the 5' RACE reads through MiXCR, listing each CDR3 protein once. The data contain about 44,000 distinct CDR3 sequences, 6% to 8% of them seen just once; the ten biggest clones take up 1.4%. Sequenced sample: PBMCs or a T cell subset sorted from them (not recorded which). The receptor source for this set is a man younger than 35 who had mild COVID-19 (a few samples of this study predate the infection). Cell type and time point are not known. CDR3s include the opening cysteine and the closing phenylalanine or tryptophan.

TRBV2	TRBJ2-2	CASTTQVSGELFF
TRBV5-1	TRBJ2-7	CASSLAPGQSYEQYF
TRBV29-1	TRBJ2-3	CSVEDQERAWDTQYF
TRBV9	TRBJ2-1	CASSGSWGGEQFF
TRBV12-3/TRBV12-4	TRBJ1-3	CASSLGAGSGNTIYF
TRBV18	TRBJ1-1	CASSPLVGTEAFF
TRBV24-1	TRBJ2-1	CATSGWGGQFF
TRBV20-1	TRBJ1-6	CSAEQSSYNSPLHF
TRBV29-1	TRBJ2-3	CSVVPWTDTQYF
TRBV13	TRBJ2-2	CASRLAPSSGELFF
TRBV6-1	TRBJ1-6	CASSEAETGNSPLHF
TRBV9	TRBJ2-3	CARRTPQQGADTDTQYF
TRBV14	TRBJ2-1	CASSQEFPRRGYNEQFF
TRBV6-4	TRBJ2-2	CASSFQGSTGELFF
TRBV3-1	TRBJ1-4	CASSLRQPAANEKLFF
TRBV12-3/TRBV12-4	TRBJ1-2	CASSFRGISGYTF
TRBV7-2	TRBJ2-1	CASSLGAGYNEQFF
TRBV12-3/TRBV12-4	TRBJ2-4	CASSFQGAPDIQYF
TRBV5-1	TRBJ2-3	CASSTGDTGVTQYF
TRBV20-1	TRBJ1-1	CSARGQTYTEAFF
TRBV2	TRBJ1-1	CASRTSGTEAFF
TRBV27	TRBJ2-3	CASSLEGLAGGNTDTQYF
TRBV7-9	TRBJ1-4	CASSLASIRQLTKEKLFF
TRBV12-3/TRBV12-4	TRBJ1-5	CASRPGLNNQPQHF
TRBV12-3/TRBV12-4	TRBJ2-2	CASSKQGSGELFF
TRBV28	TRBJ2-6	CASRTRTGGLGANVLTF
TRBV29-1	TRBJ2-3	CSVTHPDRGVTDTQYF
TRBV24-1	TRBJ1-1	CATSGPNTEAFF
TRBV5-1	TRBJ2-1	CASSLTGDNEQFF
TRBV6-2/TRBV6-3	TRBJ2-5	CASRGRTSGQETQYF
TRBV5-1	TRBJ2-3	CASSAHTSGGQTDTQYF
TRBV6-2/TRBV6-3	TRBJ1-5	CASTLGAGQPQHF
TRBV6-6	TRBJ1-5	CASSYSSDWQPQHF
TRBV12-3/TRBV12-4	TRBJ1-3	CASSLRTGGGNTIYF
TRBV7-8	TRBJ2-3	CASRHEAGGGDTQYF
TRBV12-3/TRBV12-4	TRBJ2-1	CASTPRWGNEQFF
TRBV6-5	TRBJ1-3	CASSYSAARAGNTIYF
TRBV6-1	TRBJ2-7	CASIRAGGYEQYF
TRBV21-1	TRBJ2-5	CASSMWNRGPSVETQYF
TRBV7-2	TRBJ2-7	CASSPTGREYEQYF
TRBV25-1	TRBJ2-1	CASGRILRNEQFF
TRBV5-1	TRBJ1-2	CASSLTAGGGYTF
TRBV5-4	TRBJ2-1	CASSLQGVTYNEQFF